This T cell receptor beta chain derives from a study of Ad26.COV2.S vaccination and SARS-CoV-2 variants. The germline V gene has CDR1 MGHDK and CDR2 SYGVNS. Trimming took 4 bases from V and 2 from J; bases not matched to a gene: 3. This CDR3 is 15 amino acids long. About this clone itself: Antigen: not known.

Study outcomes and limitations: Vaccine recipients and placebo recipients showed similar non-spike TCR breadth.

Repertoires were generated with immunoSEQ multiplex PCR, while TCRdb's copy carries only in-frame clones and drops some. The table has a few hundred thousand clones, about nine tenths seen once. Treatment defined: 15 to 20 received Ad26.COV2.S at low or high dose, single or two shots; five or six received placebo; per-sample allocation not given. The samples date from day 63 after the first vaccine or placebo injection. Sequenced material: peripheral blood, taken in a trial of Ad26.COV2.S vaccine versus placebo. This receptor was taken from a person between 18 and 60 years old who received the Ad26.COV2.S COVID-19 vaccine or a placebo. J is TRBJ2-1 and V is TRBV25-1; 9 bases fit TRBD2. The CDR3 DNA sequence: TGTGCCAGCAGTGTAGGCGGGAGGGCCTACAATGAGCAGTTCTTC. Residues: CASSVGGRAYNEQFF. Full variable domain (remainder filled in from reference TRBV25-1 and TRBJ2-1): EADIYQTPRYLVIGTGKKITLECSQTMGHDKMYWYQQDPGMELHLIHYSYGVNSTEKGDLSSESTVSRIRTEHFPLTLESARPSHTSQYLCASSVGGRAYNEQFFGPGTRLTVL.